Listed below are T cell receptor beta chains from one sample, sequenced in a study of blood T cell repertoires in COVID-19. Measured with immunoSEQ multiplex PCR; TCRdb has only the in-frame clones, and not every one. The sample includes 210,000 or so clones, more than 75% of them seen just once. The specimen sequenced was peripheral blood. These receptors were obtained from a man in his forties or fifties with acute or convalescent COVID-19. CDR3s include the opening cysteine and the closing phenylalanine or tryptophan. Each record gives: D gene, J gene, clone size, V gene, CDR3 protein, CDR3 DNA. The D gene is left open where the match is weak. Clone size, where shown, is once, few, many, or a class for clones that have expanded.

>.|TRBJ2-1|.|TRBV5-1
CASRAGIGSYNEQFF
TGCGCCAGCAGGGCGGGGATAGGCTCCTACAATGAGCAGTTCTTC
>TRBD1|TRBJ1-2|.|TRBV6-6
CASSYPGTAGFWGYTF
TGTGCCAGCAGTTACCCCGGGACAGCGGGTTTTTGGGGCTACACCTTC
>TRBD2|TRBJ2-1|.|TRBV7-6
CASSSLADYTMTQFF
TGTGCCAGCAGCTCACTAGCGGACTATACAATGACGCAGTTCTTC
>.|TRBJ1-4|.|TRBV2
CASTNRATNEKLFF
TGTGCCAGCACGAACCGAGCCACTAATGAAAAACTGTTTTTT
>.|TRBJ2-7|.|TRBV7-9
CASSLAMSSYEQYF
TGTGCCAGCAGCTTAGCGATGAGCTCCTACGAGCAGTACTTC
>TRBD2|TRBJ2-2|.|TRBV5-5
CASSSGLGRLAETGELFF
TGTGCCAGCAGCTCGGGGCTAGGGCGGCTAGCGGAGACCGGGGAGCTGTTTTTT
>.|TRBJ2-1|.|TRBV19
CASSMSLPSSYNEQFF
TGTGCCAGTAGTATGTCGCTCCCGAGCTCCTACAATGAGCAGTTCTTC
>.|TRBJ2-2|.|TRBV18
CASSPPERATGELFF
TGTGCCAGCTCACCACCGGAGAGGGCCACCGGGGAGCTGTTTTTT
>.|TRBJ2-1|.|TRBV3-1/TRBV3-2
CASSHGGRGSNEQFF
TGTGCCAGCAGCCACGGCGGGCGGGGCAGCAATGAGCAGTTCTTC
>.|TRBJ1-2|few|TRBV19
CASSRSGTADSYGYTF
TGTGCCAGTAGTAGGTCCGGGACTGCAGACTCCTATGGCTACACCTTC
>TRBD2|TRBJ2-1|.|TRBV7-3
CASSPRGGALNEQFF
TGTGCCAGCAGCCCCCGGGGGGGGGCCCTCAATGAGCAGTTCTTC
>.|TRBJ1-1|.|TRBV5-1
CASNTGVGTEAFF
TGCGCCAGCAATACCGGGGTAGGAACTGAAGCTTTCTTT
>TRBD1|TRBJ1-2|.|TRBV6-4
CASSLTGGANGYTF
TGTGCCAGCAGTCTTACAGGGGGCGCGAATGGCTACACCTTC
>.|TRBJ1-1|few|TRBV12-3/TRBV12-4
CASSFEFNTEAFF
TGTGCCAGCAGTTTCGAGTTTAACACTGAAGCTTTCTTT
>.|TRBJ1-1|.|TRBV6-5
CASSPPLRYTEAFF
TGTGCCAGCAGTCCACCTCTGAGGTACACTGAAGCTTTCTTT
>.|TRBJ2-5|.|TRBV6-2/TRBV6-3
CASSYGQKETQYF
TGTGCCAGCAGTTACGGGCAGAAAGAGACCCAGTACTTC
>.|TRBJ1-2|.|TRBV25-1
CASETTGGRGYTF
TGTGCCAGCGAGACGACAGGTGGCCGTGGCTACACCTTC
>TRBD2|TRBJ2-1|.|TRBV9
CASSTAGGGYNEQFF
TGTGCCAGCAGCACCGCGGGGGGGGGCTACAATGAGCAGTTCTTC
>TRBD1|TRBJ1-1|.|TRBV7-8
CASRPGGRPEAFF
TGTGCCAGCAGACCAGGGGGGCGGCCTGAAGCTTTCTTT
>TRBD1|TRBJ1-4|.|TRBV6-1
CASSDRDSNEKLFF
TGTGCCAGCAGTGACCGGGACAGTAATGAAAAACTGTTTTTT
>TRBD2|TRBJ2-7|.|TRBV12-3/TRBV12-4
CASRGGTTYEQYF
TGTGCCAGCAGGGGGGGGACTACCTACGAGCAGTACTTC
>.|TRBJ1-1|.|TRBV29-1
CSTRGVNTEAFF
TGCAGCACCCGGGGGGTGAACACTGAAGCTTTCTTT
>.|TRBJ1-1|once|TRBV6-5
CASSYGQPNTEAFF
TGTGCCAGCAGTTACGGACAGCCGAACACTGAAGCTTTCTTT
>TRBD2|TRBJ2-1|.|TRBV3-1/TRBV3-2
CASSQDRRAGGRWSWQFF
TGTGCCAGCAGCCAAGATAGGCGAGCGGGGGGAAGGTGGTCCTGGCAGTTCTTC
>.|TRBJ1-2|.|TRBV3-1/TRBV3-2
CASSPTEHYGYTF
TGTGCCAGCAGCCCTACAGAGCACTATGGCTACACCTTC
>TRBD1|TRBJ2-5|.|TRBV18
CASSTTGGTGQETQYF
TGTGCCAGCTCAACCACTGGCGGGACAGGCCAAGAGACCCAGTACTTC
>TRBD1|TRBJ1-5|.|TRBV6-2/TRBV6-3
CASSSGTGRNQPQHF
TGTGCCAGCAGTTCCGGGACAGGGAGGAATCAGCCCCAGCATTTT
>.|TRBJ2-7|.|TRBV14
CASSNGLGTSYEQYF
TGTGCCAGCAGCAATGGACTGGGTACTTCCTACGAGCAGTACTTC
>.|TRBJ1-4|once|TRBV4-1
CASRHRFNEKLFF
TGCGCCAGCAGACACAGGTTTAATGAAAAACTGTTTTTT
>.|TRBJ1-2|few|TRBV18
CASSRAGQDGYTF
TGTGCCAGCTCCCGGGCGGGGCAGGATGGCTACACCTTC
>.|TRBJ1-6|once|TRBV6-4
CASSDSIGDSPLHF
TGTGCCAGCAGTGACTCGATCGGGGATTCACCCCTCCACTTT
>TRBD2|TRBJ2-1|once|TRBV7-8
CASSLLLAGGHAKYNEQFF
TGTGCCAGCAGCTTATTATTAGCGGGGGGCCACGCCAAGTACAATGAGCAGTTCTTC
>TRBD2|TRBJ2-3|.|TRBV11-1
CASSKPAGGLTDTQYF
TGTGCCAGCAGCAAACCAGCGGGGGGTCTCACAGATACGCAGTATTTT
>.|TRBJ2-2|.|TRBV3-1/TRBV3-2
CASSQGGNTGELFF
TGTGCCAGCAGCCAAGGAGGGAACACCGGGGAGCTGTTTTTT
>.|TRBJ1-5|.|TRBV7-2
CASSLAGGSNQPQHF
TGTGCCAGCAGCTTAGCCGGGGGAAGCAATCAGCCCCAGCATTTT
>TRBD1|TRBJ1-2|.|TRBV20-1
CSASKVVGQPTFYGYTF
TGCAGTGCTAGTAAGGTCGTGGGACAGCCGACTTTCTATGGCTACACCTTC
>.|TRBJ1-1|.|TRBV5-8
CASSLGTGSVVYTEAFF
TGTGCCAGCAGCTTGGGAACAGGTTCTGTCGTCTACACTGAAGCTTTCTTT
>.|TRBJ1-1|.|TRBV15
CATSRPMNTEAFF
TGTGCCACCAGCAGACCCATGAACACTGAAGCTTTCTTT